This T cell receptor beta chain originates from a study of Ad26.COV2.S vaccination and SARS-CoV-2 variants. Study-level results: The analyses of TCR breadth and depth may have understated the size of total T cell responses.

Comments on this clone: Its antigen is not known.

Assay: immunoSEQ multiplex PCR; the TCRdb copy retains only in-frame clones and omits some. The repertoire holds approximately 140,000 clones, with 86% as singletons. Deletions cut 0 bases from V and 6 bases from J, with 8 bases between. The germline CDR1 and CDR2 sequences are LGHDT and YNNKEL (reference sequence). The CDR3 runs 13 residues. The TCR sequence derives from a human donor who had recovered from COVID-19. The specimen comprised peripheral blood, sampled after recovery from COVID-19. The chain carries TRBV3-1 (or the pseudogene TRBV3-2) and TRBJ1-1; D is uncertain. Written as DNA, the CDR3 is TGTGCCAGCAGCCAAGATCAACACCCTGAAGCTTTCTTT. It yields the protein CASSQDQHPEAFF.